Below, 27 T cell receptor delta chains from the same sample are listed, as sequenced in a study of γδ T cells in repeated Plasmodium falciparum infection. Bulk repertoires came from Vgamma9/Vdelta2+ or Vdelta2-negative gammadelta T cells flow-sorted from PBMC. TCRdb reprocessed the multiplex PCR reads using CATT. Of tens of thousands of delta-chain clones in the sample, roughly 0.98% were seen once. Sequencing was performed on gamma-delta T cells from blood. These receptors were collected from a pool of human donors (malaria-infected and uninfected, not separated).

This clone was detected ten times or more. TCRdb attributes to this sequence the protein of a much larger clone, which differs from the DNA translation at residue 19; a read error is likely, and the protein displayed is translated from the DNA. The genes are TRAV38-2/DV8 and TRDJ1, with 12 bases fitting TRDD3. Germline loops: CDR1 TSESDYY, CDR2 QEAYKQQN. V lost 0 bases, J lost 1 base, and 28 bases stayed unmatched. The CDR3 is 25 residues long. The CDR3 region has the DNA TGTGCTTATAGGAGCGTTAACTTCGTCAAAGGCGACCTCCTGGGGGATACGGGGAGCACCGATAAACTCATCTTT. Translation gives CAYRSVNFVKGDLLGDTGSTDKLIF.

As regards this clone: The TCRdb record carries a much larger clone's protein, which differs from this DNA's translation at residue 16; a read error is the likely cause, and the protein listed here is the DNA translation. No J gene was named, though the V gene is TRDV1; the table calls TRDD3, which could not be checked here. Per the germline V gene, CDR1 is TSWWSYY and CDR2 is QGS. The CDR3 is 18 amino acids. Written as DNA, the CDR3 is TGTGCTCTTGGGGAAATAAATGGGGGATACGGGTACACCGATAAACCCATCTTT. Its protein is CALGEINGGYGYTDKPIF.

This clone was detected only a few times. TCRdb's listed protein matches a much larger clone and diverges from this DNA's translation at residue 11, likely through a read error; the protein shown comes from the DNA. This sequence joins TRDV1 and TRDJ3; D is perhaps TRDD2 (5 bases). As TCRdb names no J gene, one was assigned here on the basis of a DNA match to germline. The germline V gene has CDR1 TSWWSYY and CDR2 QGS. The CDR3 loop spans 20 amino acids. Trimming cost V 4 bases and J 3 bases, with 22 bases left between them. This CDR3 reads CALGGSSPNRRNWDTRQMFF. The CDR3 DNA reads TGTGCTCTTGGGGGTTCCTCTCCCAACCGGCGGAACTGGGACACCCGACAGATGTTTTTC.

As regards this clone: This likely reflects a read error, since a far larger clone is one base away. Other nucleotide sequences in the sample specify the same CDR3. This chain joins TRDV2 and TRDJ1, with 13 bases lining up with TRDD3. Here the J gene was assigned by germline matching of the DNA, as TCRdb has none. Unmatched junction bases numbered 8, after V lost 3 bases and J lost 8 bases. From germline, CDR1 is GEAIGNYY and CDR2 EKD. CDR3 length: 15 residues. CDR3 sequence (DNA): TGTGCCTGTGACGTACTGGGGGATACGGGCGACAAACTCATCTTT. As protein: CACDVLGDTGDKLIF.

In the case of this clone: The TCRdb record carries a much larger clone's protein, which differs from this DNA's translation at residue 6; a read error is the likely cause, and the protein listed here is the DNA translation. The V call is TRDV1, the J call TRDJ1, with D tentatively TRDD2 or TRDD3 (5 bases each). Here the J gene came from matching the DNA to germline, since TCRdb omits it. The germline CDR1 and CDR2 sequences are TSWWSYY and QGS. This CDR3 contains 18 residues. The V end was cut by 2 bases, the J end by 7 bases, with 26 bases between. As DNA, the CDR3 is TGTGCTCTTGGGGAAAAGAAAGGGCCTACCCCTGGGCACGGTAAACTCATCTTT. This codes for CALGEKKGPTPGHGKLIF.

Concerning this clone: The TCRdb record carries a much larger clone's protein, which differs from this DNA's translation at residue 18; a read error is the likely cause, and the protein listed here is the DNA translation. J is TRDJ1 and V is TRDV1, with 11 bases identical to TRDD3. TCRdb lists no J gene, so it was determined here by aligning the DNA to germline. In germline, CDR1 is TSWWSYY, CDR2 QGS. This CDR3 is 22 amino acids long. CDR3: CALGDPPSSWGIHTSYTGKLIF. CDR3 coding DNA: TGTGCTCTTGGGGATCCCCCTTCCTCCTGGGGGATACACACTTCGTACACCGGTAAACTCATCTTT.

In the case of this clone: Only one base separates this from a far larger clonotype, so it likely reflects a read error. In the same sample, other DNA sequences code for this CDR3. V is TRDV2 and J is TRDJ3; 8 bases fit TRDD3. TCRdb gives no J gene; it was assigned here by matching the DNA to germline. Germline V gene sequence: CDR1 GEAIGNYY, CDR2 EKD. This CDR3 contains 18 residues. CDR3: CACDYGGSQAWDTRQMFF. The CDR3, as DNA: TGTGCCTGTGATTATGGGGGATCCCAAGCCTGGGACACACGACAGATGTTTTTC.

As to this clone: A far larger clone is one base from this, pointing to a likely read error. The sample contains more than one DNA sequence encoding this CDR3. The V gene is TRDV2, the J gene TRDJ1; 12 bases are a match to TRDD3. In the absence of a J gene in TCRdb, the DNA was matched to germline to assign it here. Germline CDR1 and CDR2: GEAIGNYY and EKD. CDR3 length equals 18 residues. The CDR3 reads CACDKISWGIRVTDKLIF. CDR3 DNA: TGTGCCTGCGACAAAATTTCCTGGGGGATACGTGTCACCGATAAACTCATCTTT.

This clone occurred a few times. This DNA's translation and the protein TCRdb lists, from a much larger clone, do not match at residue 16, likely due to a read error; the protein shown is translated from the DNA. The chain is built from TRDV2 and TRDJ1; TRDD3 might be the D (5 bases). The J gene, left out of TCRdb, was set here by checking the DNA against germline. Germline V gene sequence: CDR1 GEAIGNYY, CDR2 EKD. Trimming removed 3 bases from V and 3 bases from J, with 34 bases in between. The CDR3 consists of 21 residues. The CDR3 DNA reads TGTGCCTGTGACCCCCCCTCCTCCAGGGGGCCTTTGCGACGGGCGGCCGATAAACTCATCTTT. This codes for CACDPPSSRGPLRRAADKLIF.

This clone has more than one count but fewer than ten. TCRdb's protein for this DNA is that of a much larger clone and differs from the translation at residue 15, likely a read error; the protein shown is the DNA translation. CDR3 in amino acids: CALGELGKGVLPGDEYTDKLIF. CDR3 coding DNA: TGTGCTCTTGGGGAACTGGGGAAGGGCGTCCTACCTGGGGATGAGTACACCGATAAACTCATCTTT. The chain uses TRDV1 and TRDJ1; D possibly uses TRDD2 or TRDD3 (6 bases each). Here the J gene came from matching the DNA to germline, since TCRdb omits it. Trimming pared 0 bases from V and 0 bases from J, leaving 29 bases between. From germline, CDR1 is TSWWSYY and CDR2 QGS. The CDR3 runs 22 residues.

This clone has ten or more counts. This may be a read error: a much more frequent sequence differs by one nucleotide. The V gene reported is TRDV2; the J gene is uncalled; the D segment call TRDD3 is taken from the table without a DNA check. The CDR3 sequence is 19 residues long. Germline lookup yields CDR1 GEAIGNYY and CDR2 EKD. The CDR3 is CACDALLGDTGPVADKLIF. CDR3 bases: TGTGCCTGTGACGCATTACTGGGGGATACGGGACCGGTCGCCGATAAACTCATCTTC.

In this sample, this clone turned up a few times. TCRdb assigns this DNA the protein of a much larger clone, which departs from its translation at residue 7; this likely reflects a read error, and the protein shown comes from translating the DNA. CDR3 loop: CALGELALSRHWGIIPIIF. CDR3 DNA: TGTGCTCTTGGGGAACTGGCTCTTTCTCGGCACTGGGGGATAATACCGATCATCTTT. The rearrangement joins TRDV1 to TRDJ1, with TRDD3 matching over 11 bases. The CDR3 consists of 19 residues. Germline CDR1 and CDR2: TSWWSYY and QGS. V lost 0 bases to trimming and J lost 12 bases; unmatched junction nucleotides: 21.

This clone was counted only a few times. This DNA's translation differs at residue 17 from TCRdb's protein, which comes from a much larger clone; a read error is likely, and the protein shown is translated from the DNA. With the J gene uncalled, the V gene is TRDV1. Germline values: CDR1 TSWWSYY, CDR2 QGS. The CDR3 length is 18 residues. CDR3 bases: TGTGCTCTTGGGCCTCCTCCTTCCATCGTAGGAGTCACCGATAAACTCACCTTT. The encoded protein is CALGPPPSIVGVTDKLTF.

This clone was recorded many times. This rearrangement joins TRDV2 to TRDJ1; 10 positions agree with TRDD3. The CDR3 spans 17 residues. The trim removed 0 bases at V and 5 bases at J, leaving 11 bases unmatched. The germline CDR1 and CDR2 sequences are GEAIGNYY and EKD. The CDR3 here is CACDTVTGGFAGDKLIF. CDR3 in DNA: TGTGCCTGTGACACCGTTACTGGGGGATTCGCGGGGGATAAACTCATCTTT.

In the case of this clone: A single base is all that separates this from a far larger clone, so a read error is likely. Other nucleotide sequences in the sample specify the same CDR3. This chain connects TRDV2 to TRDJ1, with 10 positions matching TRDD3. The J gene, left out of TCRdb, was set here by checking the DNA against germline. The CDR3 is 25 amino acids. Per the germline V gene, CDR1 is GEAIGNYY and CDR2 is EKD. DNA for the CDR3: TGTGCATGTGACACCGGGGTTATTACCTTCCCCTTACCCTTGAGGGGGATACGAACTACCGATAAACTCATCTTT. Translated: CACDTGVITFPLPLRGIRTTDKLIF.

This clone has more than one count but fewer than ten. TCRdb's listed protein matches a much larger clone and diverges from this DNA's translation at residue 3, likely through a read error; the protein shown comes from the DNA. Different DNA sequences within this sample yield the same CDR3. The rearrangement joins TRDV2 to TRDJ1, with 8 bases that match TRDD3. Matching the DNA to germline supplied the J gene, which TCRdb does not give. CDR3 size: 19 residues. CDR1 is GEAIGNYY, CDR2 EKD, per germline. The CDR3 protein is CARDTPWTGGPHPTDKLIF. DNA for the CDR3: TGTGCCCGTGACACCCCTTGGACTGGGGGCCCCCACCCCACCGATAAACTCATCTTT.

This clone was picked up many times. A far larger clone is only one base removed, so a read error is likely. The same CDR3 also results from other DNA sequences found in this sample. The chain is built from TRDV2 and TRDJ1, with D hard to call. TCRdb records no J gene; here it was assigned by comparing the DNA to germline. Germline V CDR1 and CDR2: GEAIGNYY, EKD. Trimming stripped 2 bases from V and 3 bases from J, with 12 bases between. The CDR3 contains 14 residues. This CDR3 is CACDSMGGPDKLIF. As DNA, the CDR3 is TGTGCCTGTGACAGCATGGGAGGACCCGATAAACTCATCTTT.

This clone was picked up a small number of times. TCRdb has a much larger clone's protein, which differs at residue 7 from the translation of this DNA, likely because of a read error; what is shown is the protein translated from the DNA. In nucleotides, the CDR3 is TGTGCTCTTGGGGCCGCCGTCGGCTGGTGGGGGATACGGGGGACCGATAAACTCATCTTT. Its protein is CALGAAVGWWGIRGTDKLIF. This chain joins TRDV1 and TRDJ1; 11 positions agree with TRDD3. Per germline, CDR1 TSWWSYY and CDR2 QGS. The CDR3 consists of 20 residues. Germline trimming cut 4 bases from V and 2 bases from J; bases unmatched to any gene: 18.

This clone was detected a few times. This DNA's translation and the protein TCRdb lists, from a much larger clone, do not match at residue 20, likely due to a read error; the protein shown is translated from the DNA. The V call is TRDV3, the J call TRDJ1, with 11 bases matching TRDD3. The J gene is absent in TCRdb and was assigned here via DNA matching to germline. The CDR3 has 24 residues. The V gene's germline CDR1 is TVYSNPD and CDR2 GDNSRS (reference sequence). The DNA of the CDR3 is TGTGCCTTTTCAGTTCAAGACTGGGGGATATACCACTCCGCTACAGTATTCTACACCGGTAAACTCATCTTT. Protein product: CAFSVQDWGIYHSATVFYTGKLIF.

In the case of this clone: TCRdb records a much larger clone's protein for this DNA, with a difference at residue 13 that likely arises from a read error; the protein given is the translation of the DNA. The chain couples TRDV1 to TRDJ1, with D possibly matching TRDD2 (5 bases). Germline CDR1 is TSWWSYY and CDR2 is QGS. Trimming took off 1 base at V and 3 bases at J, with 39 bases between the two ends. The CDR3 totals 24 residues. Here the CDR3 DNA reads TGTGCTCTTGGGGAACCGCCTGCCTTCACCCTTATCCTCCTATCCAGGTCGGTCGCCGATAAACTCATCTTT. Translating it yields CALGEPPAFTLILLSRSVADKLIF.

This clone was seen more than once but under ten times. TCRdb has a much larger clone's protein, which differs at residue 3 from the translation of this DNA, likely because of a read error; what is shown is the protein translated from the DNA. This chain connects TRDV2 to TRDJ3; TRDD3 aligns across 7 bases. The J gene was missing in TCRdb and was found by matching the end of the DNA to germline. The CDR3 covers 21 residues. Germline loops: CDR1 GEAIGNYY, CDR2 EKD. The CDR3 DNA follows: TGTGCCAGTGACAAGAGGAGCTGGGGGTTCCTTAAGACCTGGGACACCCGACAGATGTTTTTC. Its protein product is CASDKRSWGFLKTWDTRQMFF.

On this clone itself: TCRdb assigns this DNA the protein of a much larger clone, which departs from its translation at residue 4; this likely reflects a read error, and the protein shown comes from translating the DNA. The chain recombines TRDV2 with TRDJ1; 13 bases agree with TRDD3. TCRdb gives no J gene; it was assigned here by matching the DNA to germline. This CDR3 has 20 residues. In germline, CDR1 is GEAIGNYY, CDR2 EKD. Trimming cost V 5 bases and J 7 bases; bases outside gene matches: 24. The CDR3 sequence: CACGRNTGGYAERNCGKLIF. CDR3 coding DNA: TGTGCCTGTGGCCGTAATACTGGGGGATACGCTGAGAGGAATTGCGGTAAACTCATCTTT.

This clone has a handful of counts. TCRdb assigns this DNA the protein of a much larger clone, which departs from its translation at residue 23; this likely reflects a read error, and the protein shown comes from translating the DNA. CDR3: CALGDLTSFSRTGGYALLTYTDELIF. The DNA for the CDR3 is TGTGCTCTTGGGGACCTAACTTCCTTCAGTCGTACTGGGGGATACGCCCTCCTTACTTACACCGATGAACTCATCTTT. The chain couples TRDV1 to TRDJ1; 13 positions match TRDD3. TCRdb lists no J gene, so it was determined here by aligning the DNA to germline. The CDR3 loop spans 26 amino acids. Germline CDR1 TSWWSYY, CDR2 QGS.

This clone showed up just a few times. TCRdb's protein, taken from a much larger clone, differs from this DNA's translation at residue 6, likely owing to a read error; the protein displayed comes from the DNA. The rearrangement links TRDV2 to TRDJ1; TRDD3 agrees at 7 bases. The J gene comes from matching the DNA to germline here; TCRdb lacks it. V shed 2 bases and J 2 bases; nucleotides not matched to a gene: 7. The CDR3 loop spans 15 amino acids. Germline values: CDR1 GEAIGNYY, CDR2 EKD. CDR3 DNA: TGTGCCTGTGACAAGGGGCGGGGGGATACCGATAAACTCATCTTT. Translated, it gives CACDKGRGDTDKLIF.

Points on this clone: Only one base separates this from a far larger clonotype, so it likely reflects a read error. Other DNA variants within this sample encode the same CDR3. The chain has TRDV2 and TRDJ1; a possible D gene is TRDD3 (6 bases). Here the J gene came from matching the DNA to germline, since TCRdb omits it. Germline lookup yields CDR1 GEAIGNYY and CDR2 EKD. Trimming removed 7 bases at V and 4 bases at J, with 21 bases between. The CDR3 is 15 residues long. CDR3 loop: CACDAGDPKDDKLIF. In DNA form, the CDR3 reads TGTGCCTGCGACGCTGGGGACCCCAAGGACGATAAACTCATCTTT.

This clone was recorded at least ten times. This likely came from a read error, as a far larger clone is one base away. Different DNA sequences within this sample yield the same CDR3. The CDR3 coding sequence is TGTGCCTGCGACACCAACCTAGGGGATACGGCCGATAAACTCATCTTT. Amino acids: CACDTNLGDTADKLIF. The gene calls are TRDV2 and TRDJ1, with 9 bases matching TRDD3. CDR3 length: 16 residues. CDR1 is GEAIGNYY, CDR2 EKD, per germline.

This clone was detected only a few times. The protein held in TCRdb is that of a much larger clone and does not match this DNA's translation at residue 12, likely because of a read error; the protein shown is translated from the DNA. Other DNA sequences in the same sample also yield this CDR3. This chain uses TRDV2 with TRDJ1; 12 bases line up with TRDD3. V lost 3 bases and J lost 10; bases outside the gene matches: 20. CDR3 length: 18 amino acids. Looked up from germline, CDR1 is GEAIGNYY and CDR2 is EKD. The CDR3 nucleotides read TGTGCCTGTGACTCTTTGCTGGGGGATACGCGTAGAGAGCTAACACTCATCTTT. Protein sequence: CACDSLLGDTRRELTLIF.